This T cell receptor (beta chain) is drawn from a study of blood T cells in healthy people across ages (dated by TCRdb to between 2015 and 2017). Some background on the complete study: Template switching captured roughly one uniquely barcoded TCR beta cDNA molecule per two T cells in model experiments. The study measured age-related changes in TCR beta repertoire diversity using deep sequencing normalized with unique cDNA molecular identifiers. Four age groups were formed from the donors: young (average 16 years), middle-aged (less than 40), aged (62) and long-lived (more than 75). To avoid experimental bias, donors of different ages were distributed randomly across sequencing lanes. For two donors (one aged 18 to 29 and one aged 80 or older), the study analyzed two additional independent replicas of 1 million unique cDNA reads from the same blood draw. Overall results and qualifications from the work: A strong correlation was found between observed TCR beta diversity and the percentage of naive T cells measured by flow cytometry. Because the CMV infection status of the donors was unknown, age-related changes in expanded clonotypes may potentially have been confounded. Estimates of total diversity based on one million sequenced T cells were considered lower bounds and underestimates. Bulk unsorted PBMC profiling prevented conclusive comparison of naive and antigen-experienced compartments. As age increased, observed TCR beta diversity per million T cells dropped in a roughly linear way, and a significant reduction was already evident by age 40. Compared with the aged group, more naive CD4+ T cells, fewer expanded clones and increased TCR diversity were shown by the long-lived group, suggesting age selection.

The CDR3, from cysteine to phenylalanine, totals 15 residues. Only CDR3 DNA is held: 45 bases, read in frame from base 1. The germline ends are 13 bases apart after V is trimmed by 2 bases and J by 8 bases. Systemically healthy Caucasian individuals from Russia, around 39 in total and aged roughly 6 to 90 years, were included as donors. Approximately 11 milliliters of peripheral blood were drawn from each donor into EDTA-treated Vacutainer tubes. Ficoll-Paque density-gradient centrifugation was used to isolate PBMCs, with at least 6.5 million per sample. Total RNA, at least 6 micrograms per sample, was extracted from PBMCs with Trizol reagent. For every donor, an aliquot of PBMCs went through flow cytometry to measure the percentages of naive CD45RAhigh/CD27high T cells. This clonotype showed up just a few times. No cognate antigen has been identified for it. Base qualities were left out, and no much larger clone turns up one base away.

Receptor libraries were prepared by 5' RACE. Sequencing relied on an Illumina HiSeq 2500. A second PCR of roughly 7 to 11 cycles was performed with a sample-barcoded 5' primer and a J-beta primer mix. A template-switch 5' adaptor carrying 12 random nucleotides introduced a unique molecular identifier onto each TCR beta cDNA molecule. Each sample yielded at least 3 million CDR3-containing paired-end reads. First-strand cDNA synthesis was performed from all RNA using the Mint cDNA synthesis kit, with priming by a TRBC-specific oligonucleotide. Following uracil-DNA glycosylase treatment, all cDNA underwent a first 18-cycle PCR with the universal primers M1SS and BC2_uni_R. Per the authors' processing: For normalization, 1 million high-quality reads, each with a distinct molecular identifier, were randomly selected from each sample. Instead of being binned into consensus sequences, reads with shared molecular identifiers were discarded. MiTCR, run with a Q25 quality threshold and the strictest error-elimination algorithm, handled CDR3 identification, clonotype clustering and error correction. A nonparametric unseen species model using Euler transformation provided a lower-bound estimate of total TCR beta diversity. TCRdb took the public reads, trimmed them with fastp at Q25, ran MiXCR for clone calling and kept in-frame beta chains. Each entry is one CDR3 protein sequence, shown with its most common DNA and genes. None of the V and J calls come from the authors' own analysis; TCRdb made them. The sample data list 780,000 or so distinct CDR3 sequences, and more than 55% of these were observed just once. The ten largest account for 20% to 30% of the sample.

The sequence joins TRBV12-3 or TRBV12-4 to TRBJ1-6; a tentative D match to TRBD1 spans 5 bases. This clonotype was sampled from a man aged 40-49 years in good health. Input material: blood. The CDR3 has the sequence CASSLFGHVDSPLHF. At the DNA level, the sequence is TGTGCCAGCAGTTTATTCGGACACGTGGATTCACCCCTCCACTTT.